These 14 T cell receptor beta chains were sequenced from one sample in a study of memory CD4+ T cells and cytomegalovirus serostatus. The repertoire was sequenced with immunoSEQ multiplex PCR; TCRdb's copy has only in-frame clones and lacks some. The profile shows tens of thousands of clones, 70% to 75% of them singletons. Single viable CD3+CD4+CD8-CD45RO+ cells were sorted as the memory CD4+ T cells. Sequenced material: memory CD4+ T cells from blood. Source of these receptors: an adult in good health and CMV-seropositive.

CDR3 nucleotide sequence: TGTGCCAGCAGTGAAGGGCGGGCGAACACTGAAGCTTTCTTT. Protein sequence: CASSEGRANTEAFF. J is TRBJ1-1 and V is TRBV2; D gene unclear. CDR1 and CDR2 from the germline V gene are SNHLY and FYNNEI. The CDR3 is 14 residues long. V was shortened by 1 base and J by 1 base, with 7 bases between the two germline ends.

V gene TRBV7-9 combines with J gene TRBJ2-7, with D possibly TRBD1 on 5 matching bases. Germline values: CDR1 SEHNR, CDR2 FQNEAQ (reference sequence). Trimming left V 5 bases short and J 7 bases short, with 18 bases between. There are 14 residues in the CDR3. CDR3 DNA sequence: TGTGCCAGCAGCACTCTTACTCGGTCAGGGGAGCAGTACTTC. Protein sequence: CASSTLTRSGEQYF.

The chain is built from TRBV25-1 and TRBJ2-3, with 7 bases identical to TRBD1. Germline V CDR1 and CDR2: MGHDK, SYGVNS. Germline trimming cut 3 bases from V and 1 base from J; bases unmatched to any gene: 10. This CDR3 contains 17 residues. CDR3 nucleotides: TGTGCCAGCAGTGATCCGATAGACAGGGCCGGCACAGATACGCAGTATTTT. Protein product: CASSDPIDRAGTDTQYF.

V is TRBV29-1 and J is TRBJ2-5; possibly TRBD1 for D (7 bases). Germline assignment: CDR1 SQVTM and CDR2 ANQGSEA. V lost 4 bases and J 5 bases, leaving 14 bases between the germline ends. CDR3 length: 13 amino acids. CDR3 DNA sequence: TGCAGCGTTGGGAAGGGGGCGGGGGAGACCCAGTACTTC. Its protein product is CSVGKGAGETQYF.

V and J are TRBV7-2 and TRBJ1-6; D is unresolved. Between the trimmed V and J ends, which lost 5 bases and 0 bases, there was a span of 11 bases. The CDR3 is 16 amino acids. Germline CDR1 SGHTA, CDR2 FQGNSA. CDR3: CASSPSWGSYNSPLHF. The DNA for the CDR3 is TGTGCCAGCAGCCCATCGTGGGGCTCCTATAATTCACCCCTCCACTTT.

This chain uses TRBV6-5 with TRBJ1-4; possibly TRBD1 for D (5 bases). The CDR3 sequence is 14 residues long. V lost 6 bases and J lost 5, with 13 bases in between. Germline CDR1 is MNHEY and CDR2 is SVGAGI. The CDR3 loop is CASSPGHPNEKLFF. CDR3 DNA sequence: TGTGCCAGCAGCCCAGGGCACCCGAATGAAAAACTGTTTTTT.

This clone has more than one count but fewer than ten. This chain uses TRBV10-3 with TRBJ2-7; D tentatively reads TRBD1 or TRBD2 (6 bases each). Germline V lookup: CDR1 ENHRY, CDR2 SYGVKD. The ends were cut back, 4 bases at V and 6 bases at J, with 13 bases in the middle. The CDR3 runs 13 residues. CDR3 sequence reads: CAISADSGAEQYF. Written as DNA, the CDR3 is TGTGCCATCAGTGCCGACTCGGGGGCCGAGCAGTACTTC.

This clone was found a few times. This chain connects TRBV29-1 to TRBJ2-1; D is undetermined. The germline V gene encodes CDR1 SQVTM and CDR2 ANQGSEA. CDR3 length: 15 amino acids. The V and J ends lost 6 bases and 10 bases respectively, with 25 bases between them. The DNA for the CDR3 is TGCAGCGTCGCTCTTTTGCGGCTAACTCCGTGGGAGCAGTTCTTC. Translated: CSVALLRLTPWEQFF.

The chain has TRBV6-1 and TRBJ2-7, with 8 bases fitting TRBD1. Germline CDR1 is MNHNS and CDR2 is SASEGT. The CDR3 sequence is 15 residues long. V dropped 5 bases and J dropped 3; count of bases not matched to a gene: 9. This chain's CDR3 is CASSIQGGTFYEQYF. Here the CDR3 DNA reads TGTGCCAGCAGTATACAGGGGGGCACCTTCTACGAGCAGTACTTC.

This clone was recorded at least ten times. V usage is TRBV5-1 and J usage is TRBJ2-2, with D uncertain. The V and J ends lost 2 bases and 1 base respectively, with 12 bases between them. Germline V CDR1 and CDR2: SGHRS, YFSETQ. CDR3 size: 16 residues. CDR3 loop: CASSLIRALNTGELFF. Written as DNA, the CDR3 is TGCGCCAGCAGCTTAATTCGGGCCCTGAACACCGGGGAGCTGTTTTTT.

The chain recombines TRBV2 with TRBJ2-3, with 9 bases fitting TRBD1. The V gene end was trimmed by 8 bases and the J gene end by 3 bases; junction bases not matched to a gene: 6. CDR1 and CDR2 (germline): SNHLY, FYNNEI. The CDR3 is 14 residues long. CDR3 residues: CASDRDRDTDTQYF. CDR3 nucleotide sequence: TGTGCCAGCGACCGGGACAGGGATACAGATACGCAGTATTTT.

The rearrangement joins TRBV19 to TRBJ2-1, with D uncertain. CDR1 is LNHDA and CDR2 is SQIVND in the germline V gene (reference sequence). V lost 1 base and J 4 bases, leaving 5 bases between the germline ends. The CDR3 loop spans 13 amino acids. DNA of the CDR3: TGTGCCAGTAGTATAGGCCCGTACAATGAGCAGTTCTTC. It encodes CASSIGPYNEQFF.

The rearrangement uses TRBV14 and TRBJ2-7; no reliable D call. The length of the CDR3 is 13 residues. The germline CDR1 and CDR2 sequences are SGHDN and FVKESK. The ends were cut back, 8 bases at V and 3 bases at J, with 14 bases in the middle. The CDR3 DNA reads as TGTGCCAGCTCCCGGTGGCAGGACTACGAGCAGTACTTC. Translation gives CASSRWQDYEQYF. The complete variable domain, with remaining parts taken from reference TRBV14 and TRBJ2-7, reads EAGVTQFPSHSVIEKGQTVTLRCDPISGHDNLYWYRRVMGKEIKFLLHFVKESKQDESGMPNNRFLAERTGGTYSTLKVQPAELEDSGVYFCASSRWQDYEQYFGPGTRLTVT.

The chain links TRBV7-2 to TRBJ2-1, with D tentatively TRBD1 (6 bases). The germline gives CDR1 SGHTA, CDR2 FQGNSA. The CDR3 has 16 amino acids. V was trimmed by 8 bases and J by 8 bases, leaving 25 bases between them. The CDR3 bases are TGTGCCAGCGCCCAGGGGCGTACGACCGTCTTCGATGAGCAGTTCTTC. Its translation: CASAQGRTTVFDEQFF.